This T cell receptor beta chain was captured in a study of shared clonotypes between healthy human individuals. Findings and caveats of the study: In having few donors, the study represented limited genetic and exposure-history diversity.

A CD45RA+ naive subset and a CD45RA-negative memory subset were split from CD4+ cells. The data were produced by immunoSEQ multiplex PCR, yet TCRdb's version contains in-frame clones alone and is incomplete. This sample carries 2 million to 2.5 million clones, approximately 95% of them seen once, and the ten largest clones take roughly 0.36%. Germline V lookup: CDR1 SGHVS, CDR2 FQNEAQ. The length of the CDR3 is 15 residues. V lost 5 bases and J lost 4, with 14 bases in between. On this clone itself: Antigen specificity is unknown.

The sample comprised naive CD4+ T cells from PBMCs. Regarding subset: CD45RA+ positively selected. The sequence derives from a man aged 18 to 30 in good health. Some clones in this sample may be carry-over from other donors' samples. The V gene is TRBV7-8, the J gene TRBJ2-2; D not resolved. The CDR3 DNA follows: TGTGCCAGCAGCCCCAGAACGGGTGCCACCGGGGAGCTGTTTTTT. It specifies CASSPRTGATGELFF. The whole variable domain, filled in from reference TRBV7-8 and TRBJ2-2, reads GAGVSQSPRYKVAKRGQDVALRCDPISGHVSLFWYQQALGQGPEFLTYFQNEAQLDKSGLPSDRFFAERPEGSVSTLKIQRTQQEDSAVYLCASSPRTGATGELFFGEGSRLTVL.